These 18 T cell receptor beta chains came from one sample sequenced in a study of cytomegalovirus exposure and HLA in healthy donors. 13 Jbeta primers and 60 Vbeta primers were used for the PCR. The repertoire was sequenced with immunoSEQ multiplex PCR; TCRdb's copy has only in-frame clones and lacks some. Of more than 130,000 clones listed, more than 60% are singletons. The sequencing input was PBMCs. These receptors were collected from a male donor in good health and CMV-seronegative.

The V gene is TRBV30, the J gene TRBJ1-2, with 8 bases identical to TRBD1. The CDR3 sequence is 13 residues long. J was trimmed by 5 bases and V by 0 bases; bases with no gene match: 2. Germline V gene lookup returns CDR1 GTSNPN and CDR2 SVGIG (reference sequence). The CDR3 DNA follows: TGTGCCTGGAGTGTCGACAGGGGATATGGCTACACCTTC. Encoded protein: CAWSVDRGYGYTF.

The J gene is TRBJ1-6, the V gene TRBV5-4; 9 bases match TRBD1. V dropped 0 bases and J dropped 10; count of bases not matched to a gene: 8. The CDR3 is 16 amino acids. Germline V gene sequence: CDR1 SGHNT, CDR2 YYREEE (reference sequence). In nucleotides, the CDR3 is TGTGCCAGCAGCTTGGGAGGGACAGGGAACGGATCACCCCTCCACTTT. Protein product: CASSLGGTGNGSPLHF.

The CDR3 DNA sequence: TGCGCCAGCAGCCCATCTTCAGGGGCAGGTGAAAAACTGTTTTTT. This encodes CASSPSSGAGEKLFF. The chain employs TRBV5-1 and TRBJ1-4, with D perhaps TRBD1 (6 bases). The CDR3 is made up of 15 amino acids. Germline loops: CDR1 SGHRS, CDR2 YFSETQ. The V and J ends lost 4 bases and 7 bases respectively, with 17 bases between them.

The J gene is TRBJ1-1, the V gene TRBV6-1; the match to TRBD1 covers 9 bases. Germline values: CDR1 MNHNS, CDR2 SASEGT. Trimming at V came to 7 bases and at J to 8 bases, leaving 11 bases not matched to a gene. This CDR3 is 14 amino acids long. The CDR3 region has the DNA TGTGCCAGCATTACCGGGACAGGGAATCCAGAAGCTTTCTTT. Residues: CASITGTGNPEAFF.

The chain joins TRBV5-1 to TRBJ1-5; the match to TRBD1 covers 7 bases. Per germline, CDR1 SGHRS and CDR2 YFSETQ. Trimming at V came to 0 bases and at J to 1 base, leaving 13 bases not matched to a gene. The length of the CDR3 is 19 residues. CDR3 sequence (DNA): TGCGCCAGCAGCTTGGTTCTCGGACAGGACTTATGGAGCAATCAGCCCCAGCATTTT. Protein sequence: CASSLVLGQDLWSNQPQHF.

The gene calls are TRBV5-6 and TRBJ2-7, with 11 bases identical to TRBD2. Germline V gene sequence: CDR1 SGHDT, CDR2 YYEEEE. The CDR3 has 15 residues. After removal of 4 bases from V and 3 bases from J, the junction contained 6 bases not matched to a gene. For the CDR3, the DNA is TGTGCCAGCAGCCCCCGGACTAGCGGGCGCTACGAGCAGTACTTC. It translates to CASSPRTSGRYEQYF.

A word on this clone: The junction departs from the called germline gene at one end, perhaps through a read error. J is TRBJ2-6 and V is TRBV5-4; D not resolved. The CDR3 covers 15 residues. Germline V gives CDR1 SGHNT, CDR2 YYREEE (reference sequence). For the CDR3, the DNA is TGCGCCAGCAGCCAAGTGAACTCTGAGGCCAACGTCCTGACTTTC. Its translation is CASSQVNSEANVLTF. The variable domain in full, completed from reference TRBV5-4 and TRBJ2-6, reads ETGVTQSPTHLIKTRGQQVTLRCSSQSGHNTVSWYQQALGQGPQFIFQYYREEENGRGNFPPRFSGLQFPNYSSELNVNALELDDSALYLCASSQVNSEANVLTFGAGSRLTVL.

The V gene is TRBV29-1, the J gene TRBJ2-7; the match to TRBD2 covers 10 bases. Germline V CDR1 and CDR2: SQVTM, ANQGSEA. The ends lost 6 bases at V and 2 bases at J; junction bases unmatched: 10. The CDR3 runs to 15 residues. In DNA, the CDR3 is TGCAGCGTCACCCTTCTAGCGGGAGCGCCCTACGAGCAGTACTTC. Translated, it gives CSVTLLAGAPYEQYF.

This clone was counted a single time. The gene calls are TRBV6-4 and TRBJ2-5; weak D call: TRBD1 (5 bases). The CDR3 has 14 residues. Germline-derived CDR1 and CDR2 are MRHNA and SNTAGT. V lost 6 bases to trimming and J lost 5 bases, with 16 bases between them. CDR3 nucleotides: TGTGCCAGCAGCCCCGTAGGGGCCAGGGAGACCCAGTACTTC. Encoded protein: CASSPVGARETQYF.

The chain is built from TRBV7-9 and TRBJ2-2; 12 positions match TRBD2. This CDR3 is 16 amino acids long. With V trimmed by 5 bases and J by 6 bases, 7 bases remained unmatched. Germline V gives CDR1 SEHNR, CDR2 FQNEAQ (reference sequence). For the CDR3, the DNA is TGTGCCAGCAGCACGACTAGCGGGGGTGTGGCCGGGGAGCTGTTTTTT. Residues: CASSTTSGGVAGELFF. Full variable domain (outside the CDR3, taken from reference TRBV7-9 and TRBJ2-2): DTGVSQNPRHKITKRGQNVTFRCDPISEHNRLYWYRQTLGQGPEFLTYFQNEAQLEKSRLLSDRFSAERPKGSFSTLEIQRTEQGDSAMYLCASSTTSGGVAGELFFGEGSRLTVL.

This clone showed up just once. V usage is TRBV4-3 and J usage is TRBJ2-2; D unresolved. V lost 1 base and J 4 bases, leaving 13 bases between the germline ends. The CDR3 extends over 16 amino acids. CDR1 and CDR2 from the germline V gene are LGHNA and YSLEER. CDR3 nucleotide sequence: TGCGCCAGCAGCCAAGCCTGGCGGTCGGCCACCGGGGAGCTGTTTTTT. It codes for CASSQAWRSATGELFF.

The chain combines TRBV19 with TRBJ2-6; the match to TRBD1 covers 9 bases. Germline values: CDR1 LNHDA, CDR2 SQIVND (reference sequence). This CDR3 spans 19 amino acids. V gave up 5 bases and J gave up 1 base; unmatched junction bases: 12. CDR3 DNA sequence: TGTGCCAGTAGTGCGGACAGGGGCTCTGGGATATCTGGGGCCAACGTCCTGACTTTC. Residues: CASSADRGSGISGANVLTF.

The V and J genes are TRBV30 and TRBJ1-1; D is unresolved. There are 13 residues in the CDR3. Germline V CDR1 and CDR2: GTSNPN, SVGIG (reference sequence). V lost 7 bases and J lost 2, with 14 bases in between. CDR3 sequence: CASTTGFNTEAFF. The CDR3 region has the DNA TGTGCCTCAACCACGGGATTTAACACTGAAGCTTTCTTT.

This clone has more than one count but fewer than ten. The chain carries TRBV15 and TRBJ2-7; D is possibly TRBD1 (5 bases). The V gene lost 2 bases and the J gene lost 6 bases, with 14 bases spanning the gap. The CDR3 totals 14 residues. Per the germline V gene, CDR1 is LNHNV and CDR2 is YYDKDF (reference sequence). CDR3 DNA: TGTGCCACCAGCAGAAGGAGTAACAGGCTCGAGCAGTACTTC. It specifies CATSRRSNRLEQYF.

V is TRBV20-1 and J is TRBJ1-2; tentative D call: TRBD1 (5 bases). The CDR3 has 11 amino acids. CDR1 DFQATT and CDR2 SNEGSKA come from the germline V gene (reference sequence). V was pared by 5 bases and J by 4 bases, with 8 bases between. The CDR3 bases are TGCAGTGCTCAGGGCCCCTATGGCTACACCTTC. The encoded protein is CSAQGPYGYTF.

In regard to this clone: The junction does not match germline at one end; this may be a read error. The gene calls are TRBV30 and TRBJ2-3; possible D gene TRBD2, 6 bases. Germline V gene sequence: CDR1 GTSNPN, CDR2 SVGIG (reference sequence). The CDR3 contains 15 residues. CDR3 sequence reads: CPWSVRRGPTDTQYF. As DNA, the CDR3 is TGTCCCTGGAGTGTGAGGAGGGGCCCCACAGATACGCAGTATTTT.

The chain combines TRBV30 with TRBJ2-1, with D tentatively TRBD2 (7 bases). Trimming pared 3 bases from V and 7 bases from J, leaving 19 bases between. The CDR3 contains 15 residues. Germline V gene lookup returns CDR1 GTSNPN and CDR2 SVGIG (reference sequence). The DNA for the CDR3 is TGTGCCTGGAGAGGGGGGGACAAGAGGTGGAATGAGCAGTTCTTC. Amino acid sequence: CAWRGGDKRWNEQFF.

The chain employs TRBV5-6 and TRBJ1-5; no firm D call. Germline V gene data show CDR1 as SGHDT and CDR2 as YYEEEE. The CDR3 covers 12 residues. Trimming shortened V by 4 bases and J by 4 bases, and 6 bases separated the two germline ends. In DNA, the CDR3 is TGTGCCAGCAGCGCGGGGAATCAGCCCCAGCATTTT. This translates into CASSAGNQPQHF. Combining the CDR3 with reference TRBV5-6 and TRBJ1-5 gives the whole variable domain DAGVTQSPTHLIKTRGQQVTLRCSPKSGHDTVSWYQQALGQGPQFIFQYYEEEERQRGNFPDRFSGHQFPNYSSELNVNALLLGDSALYLCASSAGNQPQHFGDGTRLSIL.